This T cell receptor beta chain was retrieved from a study of blood T cell repertoires in COVID-19. Measured with immunoSEQ multiplex PCR; TCRdb has only the in-frame clones, and not every one. The profile shows about 140,000 clones, roughly four fifths of them singletons. CDR1 is LNHNV, CDR2 YYDKDF, per germline (reference sequence). There are 15 residues in the CDR3. Trimming took off 3 bases at V and 3 bases at J, with 12 bases between the two ends. The sequenced material came from peripheral blood. The sequence was obtained from a human donor in a cohort sampled during active COVID-19. V gene TRBV15 combines with J gene TRBJ1-5; D gene uncertain. CDR3 loop: CATSRTRGNNQPQHF. Written as DNA, the CDR3 is TGTGCCACCAGCAGGACCCGAGGGAACAATCAGCCCCAGCATTTT.